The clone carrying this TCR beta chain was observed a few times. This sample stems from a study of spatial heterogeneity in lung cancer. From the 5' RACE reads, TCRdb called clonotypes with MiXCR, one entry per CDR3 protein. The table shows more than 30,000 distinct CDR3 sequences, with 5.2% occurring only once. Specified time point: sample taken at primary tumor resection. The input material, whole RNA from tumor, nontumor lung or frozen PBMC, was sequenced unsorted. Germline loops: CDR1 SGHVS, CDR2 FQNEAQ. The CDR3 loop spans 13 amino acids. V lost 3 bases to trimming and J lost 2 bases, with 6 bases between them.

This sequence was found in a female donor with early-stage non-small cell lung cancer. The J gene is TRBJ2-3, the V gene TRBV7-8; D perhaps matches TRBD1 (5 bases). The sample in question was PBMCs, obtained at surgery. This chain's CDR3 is CASSFRVTDTQYF. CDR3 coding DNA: TGTGCCAGCAGCTTCAGGGTCACAGATACGCAGTATTTT. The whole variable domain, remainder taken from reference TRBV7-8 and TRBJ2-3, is GAGVSQSPRYKVAKRGQDVALRCDPISGHVSLFWYQQALGQGPEFLTYFQNEAQLDKSGLPSDRFFAERPEGSVSTLKIQRTQQEDSAVYLCASSFRVTDTQYFGPGTRLTVL.